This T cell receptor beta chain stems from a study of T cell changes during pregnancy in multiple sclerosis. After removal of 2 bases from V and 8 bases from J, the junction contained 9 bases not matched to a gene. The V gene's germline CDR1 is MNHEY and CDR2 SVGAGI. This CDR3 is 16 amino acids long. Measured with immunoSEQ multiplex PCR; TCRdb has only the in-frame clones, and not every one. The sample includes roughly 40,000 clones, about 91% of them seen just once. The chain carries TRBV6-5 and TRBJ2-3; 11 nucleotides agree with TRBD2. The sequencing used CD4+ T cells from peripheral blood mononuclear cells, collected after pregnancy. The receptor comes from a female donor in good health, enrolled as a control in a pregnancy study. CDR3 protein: CASSYLLAGALFTQYF. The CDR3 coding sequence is TGTGCCAGCAGTTACCTACTAGCGGGGGCCCTTTTTACGCAGTATTTT.